These 16 T cell receptor beta chains originate from one sample sequenced in a study of response to subunit inactivated influenza vaccine. TCRdb re-called the RT-PCR reads with MiXCR, one entry per CDR3 protein. The table lists roughly 710,000 distinct CDR3 sequences, about 14% of them singletons. Sequencing was performed on PBMCs from blood, taken around 14 days before vaccination. These receptors were taken from a man aged 45-60 years who received an inactivated influenza vaccine.

V and J are TRBV28 and TRBJ2-1; no definite D call. Trimming shortened V by 6 bases and J by 8 bases, and 11 bases separated the two germline ends. Per the germline V gene, CDR1 is MDHEN and CDR2 is SYDVKM. This CDR3 has 12 amino acids. The CDR3 DNA reads TGTGCCAGCAGCTCCCCTAGAGATGAGCAGTTCTTC. Translated, it gives CASSSPRDEQFF.

The gene calls are TRBV27 and TRBJ1-2; D may be TRBD1 (5 bases). V was cut by 2 bases and J by 4 bases, with 11 bases left in between. Germline V gene lookup returns CDR1 MNHEY and CDR2 SMNVEV (reference sequence). This CDR3 is built from 14 residues. The CDR3 here is CASSLKGLGYGYTF. In nucleotides, the CDR3 is TGTGCCAGCAGTTTAAAGGGGCTAGGCTATGGCTACACCTTC.

V gene TRBV5-4 combines with J gene TRBJ2-3, with a tentative D call TRBD1 (6 bases). Trimming pared 4 bases from V and 4 bases from J, leaving 10 bases between. Looked up from germline, CDR1 is SGHNT and CDR2 is YYREEE (reference sequence). The CDR3 sequence is 13 residues long. The CDR3 sequence is CASSTDSSDTQYF. DNA for the CDR3: TGTGCCAGCAGCACGGACAGTTCAGATACGCAGTATTTT.

The chain combines TRBV4-1 with TRBJ2-1, with 9 nucleotides matching TRBD2. Looked up from germline, CDR1 is MGHRA and CDR2 is YSYEKL. Unmatched junction bases numbered 5, after V lost 4 bases and J lost 1 base. The CDR3 is made up of 16 amino acids. The CDR3 loop is CASSLRGLASYNEQFF. CDR3 bases: TGCGCCAGCAGCCTAAGAGGACTAGCGTCCTACAATGAGCAGTTCTTC.

This clonotype was seen more than once but under ten times. The chain recombines TRBV20-1 with TRBJ2-7; 7 bases agree with TRBD1. This CDR3 spans 12 amino acids. With 6 bases clipped from V and 4 bases from J, the junction kept 6 bases outside the gene matches. The germline gives CDR1 DFQATT, CDR2 SNEGSKA (reference sequence). The CDR3 nucleotides are TGCAGTGCCAACAGGGGTCCGTACGAGCAGTACTTC. Amino acids: CSANRGPYEQYF.

The J gene is TRBJ2-2, the V gene TRBV5-1; D not resolved. Germline V gives CDR1 SGHRS, CDR2 YFSETQ. V was pared by 4 bases and J by 6 bases, with 13 bases between. The CDR3 spans 14 residues. Here the CDR3 reads CASSDITDPGELFF. The CDR3 DNA reads TGCGCCAGCAGCGACATCACGGACCCCGGGGAGCTGTTTTTT.

A note on this clonotype: A much larger clone differs from this one at a single base, so this may be a read error. The chain joins TRBV20-1 to TRBJ2-7, with D possibly being TRBD2 (5 bases). Trimming took 1 base from V and 3 from J, leaving 10 bases between them. CDR1 and CDR2 from the germline V gene are DFQATT and SNEGSKA (reference sequence). The CDR3 is 13 amino acids. CDR3: CSARGSGYYEQYF. CDR3 nucleotide sequence: TGCAGTGCTAGAGGGTCGGGATACTACGAGCAGTACTTC.

The rearrangement links TRBV7-2 to TRBJ1-2; TRBD1 is a possible D gene (6 bases). Trimming took off 3 bases at V and 3 bases at J, with 8 bases between the two ends. Germline V gene lookup returns CDR1 SGHTA and CDR2 FQGNSA. This CDR3 region has 13 residues. DNA for the CDR3: TGTGCCAGCAGCTTCGGGACACACTATGGCTACACCTTC. Protein: CASSFGTHYGYTF.

This clonotype came up many times. The chain employs TRBV7-9 and TRBJ2-7; 8 nucleotides align to TRBD1. Germline CDR1 and CDR2: SEHNR and FQNEAQ (reference sequence). The CDR3 consists of 14 residues. V was pared by 6 bases and J by 4 bases, with 8 bases of the junction left unmatched. The CDR3 protein is CASSLSGTGYEQYF. The DNA of the CDR3 is TGTGCCAGCAGTTTATCCGGGACAGGTTACGAGCAGTACTTC.

In its sample, this clonotype was seen many times. This sequence joins TRBV28 and TRBJ2-7; tentative D call: TRBD1 (6 bases). This CDR3 contains 14 residues. V was cut by 6 bases and J by 0 bases, with 12 bases left in between. The germline CDR1 and CDR2 sequences are MDHEN and SYDVKM. In nucleotides, the CDR3 is TGTGCCAGCAGGACCGGGACATCCTCCTACGAGCAGTACTTC. It specifies CASRTGTSSYEQYF. The variable domain in full, with the rest retrieved from reference TRBV28 and TRBJ2-7, is DVKVTQSSRYLVKRTGEKVFLECVQDMDHENMFWYRQDPGLGLRLIYFSYDVKMKEKGDIPEGYSVSREKKERFSLILESASTNQTSMYLCASRTGTSSYEQYFGPGTRLTVT.

This clonotype was seen ten or more times. The chain recombines TRBV24-1 with TRBJ2-1, with D uncertain. Germline V gives CDR1 KGHDR, CDR2 SFDVKD. V was pared by 2 bases and J by 7 bases, with 11 bases between. This CDR3 has 14 residues. This CDR3 is CATSDSRAGNEQFF. The CDR3 DNA follows: TGTGCCACCAGTGATTCCCGGGCCGGTAATGAGCAGTTCTTC.

This clonotype was counted between two and nine times. The V call is TRBV5-5, the J call TRBJ2-5; D remains ambiguous. CDR3 length: 13 residues. Germline V gene lookup returns CDR1 SGHKS and CDR2 YYEKEE (reference sequence). V was clipped by 1 base and J by 4 bases, with 8 bases between them. The DNA of the CDR3 is TGTGCCAGCAGCTTGTTATACGGAGAGACCCAGTACTTC. Amino acid sequence: CASSLLYGETQYF.

This chain links TRBV4-1 with TRBJ2-7, with D perhaps TRBD1 or TRBD2 (5 bases each). Germline V gene data show CDR1 as MGHRA and CDR2 as YSYEKL. This CDR3 is 15 amino acids long. V was clipped by 3 bases and J by 4 bases, with 16 bases between them. The CDR3 bases are TGCGCCAGCAGCCAGGCCGGGACCGACGTTTACGAGCAGTACTTC. Amino acids: CASSQAGTDVYEQYF.

In its sample, this clonotype was seen a few times. The chain links TRBV5-1 to TRBJ2-1; 9 bases map to TRBD2. This CDR3 comprises 17 residues. The V segment lost 2 bases and the J segment 4 bases; nucleotides outside the gene matches: 10. Germline CDR1 and CDR2: SGHRS and YFSETQ. The CDR3 loop reads CASSFGRSGGIYNEQFF. Written as DNA, the CDR3 is TGCGCCAGCAGCTTCGGACGTAGCGGGGGAATATACAATGAGCAGTTCTTC.

The chain couples TRBV7-2 to TRBJ1-2, with TRBD1 matching over 7 bases. The trim removed 5 bases at V and 4 bases at J, leaving 7 bases unmatched. CDR1 and CDR2 from the germline V gene are SGHTA and FQGNSA. This CDR3 is built from 14 residues. The CDR3 here is CASSVDRESYGYTF. CDR3 nucleotides: TGTGCCAGCAGCGTCGACAGGGAGAGCTATGGCTACACCTTC. The variable domain in full, completed from reference TRBV7-2 and TRBJ1-2, reads GAGVSQSPSNKVTEKGKDVELRCDPISGHTALYWYRQSLGQGLEFLIYFQGNSAPDKSGLPSDRFSAERTGGSVSTLTIQRTQQEDSAVYLCASSVDRESYGYTFGSGTRLTVV.

This clonotype turned up a few times. The genes are TRBV15 and TRBJ2-7; 7 positions agree with TRBD2. CDR3 size: 15 residues. With V trimmed by 0 bases and J by 5 bases, 7 bases remained unmatched. The germline gives CDR1 LNHNV, CDR2 YYDKDF (reference sequence). CDR3 in amino acids: CATSRDGRAGDEQYF. In DNA form, the CDR3 reads TGTGCCACCAGCAGAGACGGTCGGGCGGGGGACGAGCAGTACTTC.